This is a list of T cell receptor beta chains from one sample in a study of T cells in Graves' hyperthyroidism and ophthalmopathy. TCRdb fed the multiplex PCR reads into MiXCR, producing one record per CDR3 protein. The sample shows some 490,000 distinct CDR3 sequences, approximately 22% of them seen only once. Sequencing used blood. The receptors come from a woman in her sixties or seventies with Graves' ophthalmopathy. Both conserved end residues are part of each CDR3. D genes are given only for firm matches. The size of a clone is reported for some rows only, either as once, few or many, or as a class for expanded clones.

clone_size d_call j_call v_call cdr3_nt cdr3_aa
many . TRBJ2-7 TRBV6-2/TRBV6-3 TGTGCCAGCAGTTATGGTTTCGGACGGACCCTCGAGCAGTACTTC CASSYGFGRTLEQYF
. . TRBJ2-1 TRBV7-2 TGTGCCAGCACCGCTTATAGCGGAGCCTACAATGAGCAGTTCTTC CASTAYSGAYNEQFF
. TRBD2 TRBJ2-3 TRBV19 TGTGCCAGTAGTCGACTAGCGGGAGGGCCCGGCACAGATACGCAGTATTTT CASSRLAGGPGTDTQYF
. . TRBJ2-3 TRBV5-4 TGTGCCAGCAGCTTTAGAGGGAGTTCAGATACGCAGTATTTT CASSFRGSSDTQYF
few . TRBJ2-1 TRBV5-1 TGCGCCAGCAGTGTAGCGGATACTTACAATGAGCAGTTCTTC CASSVADTYNEQFF
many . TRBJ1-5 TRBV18 TGTGCCAGCTCACCTCTCCAGGAAAATCAGCCCCAGCATTTT CASSPLQENQPQHF
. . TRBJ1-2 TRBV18 TGTGCCAGCTCAGTACAGGGCAACTATGGCTACACCTTC CASSVQGNYGYTF
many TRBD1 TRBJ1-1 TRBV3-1 TGTGCCAGCAGCCCCTTCCGGGACAGATACACTGAAGCTTTCTTT CASSPFRDRYTEAFF
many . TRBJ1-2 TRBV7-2 TGTGCCAGCAGCTCGAAGCGACAGAACTATGGCTACACCTTC CASSSKRQNYGYTF
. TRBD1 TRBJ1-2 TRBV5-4 TGTGCCAGCAGCTCCGCTGACAGGGGCTATGGCTACACCTTC CASSSADRGYGYTF
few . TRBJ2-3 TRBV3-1 TGTGCCAGCAGGGGACTGGCCTCCACAGATACGCAGTATTTT CASRGLASTDTQYF
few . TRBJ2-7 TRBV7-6 TGTGCCAGCAGCCCTACCGGGACAACAAAAACCTACGAGCAGTACTTC CASSPTGTTKTYEQYF
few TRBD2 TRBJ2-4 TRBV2 TGTGCCAGCAGCCCCGAGCGGGAGTCCACCAAAAACATTCAGTACTTC CASSPERESTKNIQYF
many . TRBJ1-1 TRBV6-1 TGTGCCAGCAGAAACCCCGATGGGTTCACTGAAGCTTTCTTT CASRNPDGFTEAFF
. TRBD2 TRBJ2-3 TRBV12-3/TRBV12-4 TGTGCCAGCAGTCATGGGGGGGCGCAGTATTTT CASSHGGAQYF
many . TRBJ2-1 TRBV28 TGTGCCTCTGGGGAAACCTACAATGAGCAGTTCTTC CASGETYNEQFF
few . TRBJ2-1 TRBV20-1 TGCAGTGCTAGTCTAGCAGGGTCTGAGGAGCAGTTCTTC CSASLAGSEEQFF
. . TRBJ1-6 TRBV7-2 TGTGCCAGCACCTCACTCGGGTCCCTCCACTTT CASTSLGSLHF
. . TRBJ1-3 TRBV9 TGTGCCAGCAGCGCCCACGGGGGGAACTCTGGAAACACCATATATTTT CASSAHGGNSGNTIYF
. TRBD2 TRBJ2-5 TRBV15 TGTGCCACCAGCAGAGGCGGGGGGGGGGGGGAGACCCAGTACTTC CATSRGGGGGETQYF
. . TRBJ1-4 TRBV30 TGTGCCTGGGCATCAAGGGCGGGTGAAAAACTGTTTTTT CAWASRAGEKLFF
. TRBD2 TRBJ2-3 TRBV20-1 TGCAGTGCAGACCTGAGACTAGCGAGCACAGATACGCAGTATTTT CSADLRLASTDTQYF
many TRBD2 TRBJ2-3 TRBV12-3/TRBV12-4 TGTGCCAGCAGTTTCACCCAACGGTTACGGGAGGGCACAGATACGCAGTATTTT CASSFTQRLREGTDTQYF
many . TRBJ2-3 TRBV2 TGTGCCAGCAGAAATCGAGCAGCGGAAAGCACAGATACGCAGTATTTT CASRNRAAESTDTQYF
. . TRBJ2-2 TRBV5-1 TGCGCCAGCAACTTAGAGGGGTCCGGGGAGCTGTTTTTT CASNLEGSGELFF
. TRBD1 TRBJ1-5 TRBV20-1 TGCAGTGCTAGAGAGGGACAGGGAAGTCAGCCCCAGCATTTT CSAREGQGSQPQHF
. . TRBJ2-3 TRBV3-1 TGTGCCAGCAGCCGGGAGTTTTGGGGCGCAGATACGCAGTATTTT CASSREFWGADTQYF
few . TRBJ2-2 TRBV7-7 TGTGCTAGCAGCCAGACTTGGAACACCGGGGAGCTGTTTTTT CASSQTWNTGELFF
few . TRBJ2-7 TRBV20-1 TGCAGTGCCAGCCGGCTAGATAGGATCTACGAGCAGTACTTC CSASRLDRIYEQYF
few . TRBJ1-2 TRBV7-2 TGTGCCAGCAGCTTGGGGACACGCGACGGCTACACCTTC CASSLGTRDGYTF
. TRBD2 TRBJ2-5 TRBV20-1 TGCAGTGCCTCTCCTCGGACTAGCGGGAGTGAGACCCAGTACTTC CSASPRTSGSETQYF
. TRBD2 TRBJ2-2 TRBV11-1 TGTGCCAGCAGCCCAAGGGGACTAGCGGGAGAGGGCACCGGGGAGCTGTTTTTT CASSPRGLAGEGTGELFF
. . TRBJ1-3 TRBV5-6 TGTGCCAGCAGCTTGTACCAGGACTCTGGAAACACCATATATTTT CASSLYQDSGNTIYF
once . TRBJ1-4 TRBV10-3 TGTGCCATCAGTGAGGGCAGGGACGAAAAACTGTTTTTT CAISEGRDEKLFF
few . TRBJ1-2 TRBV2 TGTGCCAGCAGTGAAGCCAAGCGTGGCTACACCTTC CASSEAKRGYTF
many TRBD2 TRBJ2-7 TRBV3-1 TGTGCCAGCAGCCCGTGGACTAGCGAGGGACCCTACGAGCAGTACTTC CASSPWTSEGPYEQYF
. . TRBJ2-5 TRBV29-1 TGCAGCGTTGAATCCGTCTTTCTTTCCCAGTACTTC CSVESVFLSQYF
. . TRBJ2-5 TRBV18 TGTGCCAGCTCACCGGCTATCGGGAGTGGGGAGACCCAGTACTTC CASSPAIGSGETQYF
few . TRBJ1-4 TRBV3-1 TGTGCCAGCAGTCCCCTCCCTAATGAAAAACTGTTTTTT CASSPLPNEKLFF
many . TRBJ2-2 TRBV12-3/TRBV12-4 TGTGCCAGCAGTTTAGCCAGGGTGACCTCCGGGGAGCTGTTTTTT CASSLARVTSGELFF
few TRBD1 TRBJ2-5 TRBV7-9 TGTGCCGCAAACAGGGGGCAGGAAGAGACCCAGTACTTC CAANRGQEETQYF
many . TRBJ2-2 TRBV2 TGTGCCAGCAGTGATCTAGTCACCACCGGGGAGCTGTTTTTT CASSDLVTTGELFF
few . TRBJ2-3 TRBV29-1 TGCAGCGTTGTGGGCGGAGGGACTAGCACAGATACGCAGTATTTT CSVVGGGTSTDTQYF
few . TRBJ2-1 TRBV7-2 TGTGCCAGCAGATCCGATAGGTTAGAGCAGTTCTTC CASRSDRLEQFF
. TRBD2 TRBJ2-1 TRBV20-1 TGCAGTGCTATTCAAAGCAGCGGGGCCCGGGGTGAGCAGTTCTTC CSAIQSSGARGEQFF
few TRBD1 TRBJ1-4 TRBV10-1 TGCGCCAGCAGTAGCGCCCTGACAGGGGCTTGCACTAATGAAAAACTGTTTTTT CASSSALTGACTNEKLFF